This T cell receptor beta chain emerged from a study of identical twins. The J segment lost 3 bases and the V segment lost 7 bases, leaving 4 bases of the junction unmatched. The CDR3 is 12 amino acids. CDR1 and CDR2 from the germline V gene are SQVTM and ANQGSEA. Findings and limits, study-wide: Model-predicted out-of-frame TCR alpha sharing fell below observed values in monozygotic twins. Abundant beta clonotypes from cord blood bore fewer insertions; memory repertoires lacked this pattern. Part of the zero-insertion signal could reflect confounding by invariant MAIT and iNKT cells.

About this clonotype: Antigen specificity is unknown.

Each CDR3 protein is one row after TCRdb ran MiXCR on the 5' RACE reads. The data show about 250,000 distinct CDR3 sequences, roughly 13% seen once. This sequence was found in a woman younger than 35 in good health. The V and J genes are TRBV29-1 and TRBJ1-1; 8 bases align to TRBD1. Input material: memory (CD45RO+) T cells sorted from blood. CDR3 nucleotides: TGCAGCGCAAAGGACAGGGACACTGAAGCTTTCTTT. Translated: CSAKDRDTEAFF.